This T cell receptor (beta chain) was sequenced in a study of cytomegalovirus exposure and HLA in healthy donors. The junction had 9 bases not matched to a gene; V was cut back by 6 bases and J by 7 bases. Germline values: CDR1 GTSNPN, CDR2 SVGIG (reference sequence). This CDR3 has 14 residues. PCR amplification relied on 60 Vbeta primers (plus 13 Jbeta primers). Libraries were prepared by immunoSEQ multiplex PCR; TCRdb keeps only in-frame clonotypes and omits some of them. The data show roughly 100,000 clones, about two thirds seen once. This clone was recorded only once. This clonotype was obtained from a boy between 5 and 17 years old in good health and CMV-seronegative. Source material: PBMCs. This chain links TRBV30 with TRBJ2-1; 10 bases align to TRBD1. The CDR3 protein is CACSRDRGWNEQFF. CDR3 DNA sequence: TGTGCCTGCTCCCGGGACAGGGGCTGGAATGAGCAGTTCTTC.